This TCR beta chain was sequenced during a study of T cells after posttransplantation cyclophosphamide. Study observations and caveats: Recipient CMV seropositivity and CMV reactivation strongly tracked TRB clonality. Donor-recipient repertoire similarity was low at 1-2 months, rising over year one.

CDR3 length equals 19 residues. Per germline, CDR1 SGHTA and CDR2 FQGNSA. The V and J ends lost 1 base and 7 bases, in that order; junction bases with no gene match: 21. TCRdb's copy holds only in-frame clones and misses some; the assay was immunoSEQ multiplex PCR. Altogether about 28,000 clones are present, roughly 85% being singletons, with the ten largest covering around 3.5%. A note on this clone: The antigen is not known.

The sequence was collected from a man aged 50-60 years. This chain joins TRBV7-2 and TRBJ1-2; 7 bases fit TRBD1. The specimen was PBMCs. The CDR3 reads CASSLVTVPGRPTGFGYTF. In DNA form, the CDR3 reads TGTGCCAGCAGCTTAGTTACGGTCCCCGGTCGCCCGACAGGGTTTGGCTACACCTTC.